This T cell receptor (beta chain) stems from a study of cytomegalovirus exposure and HLA in healthy donors. In the PCR, 60 Vbeta and 13 Jbeta primers were used. Only in-frame clones appear in the TCRdb table, and some are missing; sequencing was by immunoSEQ multiplex PCR. The data show around 220,000 clones, with about 75% seen just once and 1.5% to 2% held by the top ten. As for this clone: The antigen is not known.

General study findings and limits: As immune exposure information, only CMV serostatus was available. The study found most TCR sequences rare, yet found some public TCRs in many donors. A later analysis linked a missense DCLRE1C variant to TCR beta V- and J-gene trimming.

This sequence originates from a man aged 18 to 29 in good health and CMV-seronegative. Sequencing was carried out using PBMCs.

The CDR3 reads CASSGVGLAVVQNEQFF. The CDR3 DNA reads as TGTGCCAGTAGCGGAGTTGGACTAGCGGTGGTTCAGAATGAGCAGTTCTTC. V usage is TRBV19 and J usage is TRBJ2-1, with TRBD2 matching over 10 bases. V gave up 6 bases and J gave up 7 bases; unmatched junction bases: 15. CDR1 and CDR2 from the germline V gene are LNHDA and SQIVND (reference sequence). The CDR3 contains 17 residues.